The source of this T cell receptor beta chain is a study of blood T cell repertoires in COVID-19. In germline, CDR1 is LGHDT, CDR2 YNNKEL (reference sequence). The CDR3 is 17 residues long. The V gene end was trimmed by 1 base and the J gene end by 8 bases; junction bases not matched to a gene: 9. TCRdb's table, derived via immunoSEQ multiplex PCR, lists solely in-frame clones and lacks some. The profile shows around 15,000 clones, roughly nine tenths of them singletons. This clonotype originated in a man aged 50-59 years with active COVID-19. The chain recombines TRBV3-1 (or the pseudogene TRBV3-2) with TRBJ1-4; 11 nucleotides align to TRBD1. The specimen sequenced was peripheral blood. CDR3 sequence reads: CASSQVASGQGVEKLFF. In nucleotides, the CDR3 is TGTGCCAGCAGCCAAGTTGCGTCGGGACAGGGGGTGGAAAAACTGTTTTTT.